This T cell receptor beta chain originates from a study of CD8+ T cells in alopecia areata. RNA was isolated and reverse transcribed to cDNA, the sequencing template. The repertoire was sequenced with immunoSEQ multiplex PCR; TCRdb's copy has only in-frame clones and lacks some. This sample carries 45,000 to 70,000 clones, 90% to 97% of them seen once, and the ten largest clones take roughly 24%. V dropped 5 bases and J dropped 8; count of bases not matched to a gene: 4. This CDR3 is built from 13 residues. CDR1 is MNHEY, CDR2 SMNVEV, per germline (reference sequence). The rearrangement uses TRBV27 and TRBJ1-3; TRBD1 aligns across 9 bases. This clonotype originated in a human donor with alopecia areata. Sequences were derived from CD8+ T cells sorted from blood, sampled at week 0. The CDR3 nucleotides read TGTGCCAGCAGTCCGGACAGGGGATACACCATATATTTT. Protein: CASSPDRGYTIYF.